This T cell receptor beta chain was profiled in a study of cytomegalovirus exposure and HLA in healthy donors. Note on this clone: Its target is unknown.

Findings and limits, study-wide: It was reportedly the case that the classifier diagnosed cytomegalovirus status with high specificity and sensitivity.

PCR amplification relied on 60 Vbeta primers (plus 13 Jbeta primers). Assay: immunoSEQ multiplex PCR; the TCRdb copy retains only in-frame clones and omits some. The data contain some 200,000 clones, around four fifths of them singletons. Germline-derived CDR1 and CDR2 are SQVTM and ANQGSEA. Trimming shortened V by 0 bases and J by 7 bases, and 6 bases separated the two germline ends. The CDR3 contains 11 residues. The sample consisted of PBMCs. This rearrangement joins TRBV29-1 to TRBJ1-1, with D tentatively TRBD1 (5 bases). This TCR came from a boy aged 2 to 9 in good health and CMV-seronegative. CDR3 bases: TGCAGCGTTGAAGAAGACAGTGAAGCTTTCTTT. Amino acid sequence: CSVEEDSEAFF.